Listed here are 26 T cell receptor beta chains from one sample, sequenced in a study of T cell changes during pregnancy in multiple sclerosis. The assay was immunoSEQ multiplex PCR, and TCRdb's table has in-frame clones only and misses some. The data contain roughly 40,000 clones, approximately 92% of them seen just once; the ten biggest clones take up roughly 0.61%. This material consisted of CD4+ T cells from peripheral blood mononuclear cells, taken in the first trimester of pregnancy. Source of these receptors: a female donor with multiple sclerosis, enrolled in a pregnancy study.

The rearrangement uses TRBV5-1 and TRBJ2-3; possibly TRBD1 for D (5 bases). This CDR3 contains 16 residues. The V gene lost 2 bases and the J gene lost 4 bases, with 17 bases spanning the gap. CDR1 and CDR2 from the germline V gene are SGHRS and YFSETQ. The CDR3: CASSFLQGGSADTQYF. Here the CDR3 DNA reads TGCGCCAGCAGCTTTCTGCAGGGCGGTTCCGCAGATACGCAGTATTTT.

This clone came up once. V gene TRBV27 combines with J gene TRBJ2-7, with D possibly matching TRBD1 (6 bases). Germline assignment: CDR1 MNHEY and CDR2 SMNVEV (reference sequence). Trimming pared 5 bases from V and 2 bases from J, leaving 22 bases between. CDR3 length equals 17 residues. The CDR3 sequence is CASSRSLSTGHTYEQYF. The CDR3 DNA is TGTGCCAGCAGTCGCTCCCTTTCGACAGGCCATACCTACGAGCAGTACTTC.

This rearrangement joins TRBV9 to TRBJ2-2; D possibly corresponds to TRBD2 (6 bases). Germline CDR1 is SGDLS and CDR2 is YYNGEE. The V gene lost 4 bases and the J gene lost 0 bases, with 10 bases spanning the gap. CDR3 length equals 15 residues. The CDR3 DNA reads TGTGCCAGCAGCCTTGGGACTCCGAACACCGGGGAGCTGTTTTTT. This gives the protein CASSLGTPNTGELFF.

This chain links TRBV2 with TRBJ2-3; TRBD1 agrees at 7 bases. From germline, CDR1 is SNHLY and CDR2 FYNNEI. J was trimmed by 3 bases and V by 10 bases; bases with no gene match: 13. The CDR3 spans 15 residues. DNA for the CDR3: TGTGCCATCACCCTTCAGGGGGTTCGAACAGATACGCAGTATTTT. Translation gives CAITLQGVRTDTQYF.

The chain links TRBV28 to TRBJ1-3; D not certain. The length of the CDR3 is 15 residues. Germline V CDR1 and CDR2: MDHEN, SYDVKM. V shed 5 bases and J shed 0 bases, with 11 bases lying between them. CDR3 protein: CASSTTVLSGNTIYF. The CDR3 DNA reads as TGTGCCAGCAGTACCACAGTTCTCTCTGGAAACACCATATATTTT.

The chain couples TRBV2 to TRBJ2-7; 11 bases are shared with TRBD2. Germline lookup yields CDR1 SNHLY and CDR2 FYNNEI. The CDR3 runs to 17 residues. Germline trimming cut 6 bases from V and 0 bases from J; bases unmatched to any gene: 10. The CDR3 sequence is CASRKTSGEPRSYEQYF. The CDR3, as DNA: TGTGCCAGCAGGAAGACTAGCGGGGAACCTCGCTCCTACGAGCAGTACTTC.

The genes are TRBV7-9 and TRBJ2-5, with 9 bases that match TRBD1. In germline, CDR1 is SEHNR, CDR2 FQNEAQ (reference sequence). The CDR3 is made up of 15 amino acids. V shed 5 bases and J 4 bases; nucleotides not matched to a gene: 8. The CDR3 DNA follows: TGTGCCAGCAGCCAGGACAGGGGTCGAGGAGAGACCCAGTACTTC. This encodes CASSQDRGRGETQYF. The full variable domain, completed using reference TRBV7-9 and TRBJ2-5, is DTGVSQNPRHKITKRGQNVTFRCDPISEHNRLYWYRQTLGQGPEFLTYFQNEAQLEKSRLLSDRFSAERPKGSFSTLEIQRTEQGDSAMYLCASSQDRGRGETQYFGPGTRLLVL.

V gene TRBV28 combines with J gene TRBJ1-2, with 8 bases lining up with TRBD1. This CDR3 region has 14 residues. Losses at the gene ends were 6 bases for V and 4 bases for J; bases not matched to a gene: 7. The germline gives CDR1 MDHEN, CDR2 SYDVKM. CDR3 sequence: CASRAGGAGYGYTF. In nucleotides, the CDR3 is TGTGCCAGCAGGGCAGGGGGCGCGGGCTATGGCTACACCTTC.

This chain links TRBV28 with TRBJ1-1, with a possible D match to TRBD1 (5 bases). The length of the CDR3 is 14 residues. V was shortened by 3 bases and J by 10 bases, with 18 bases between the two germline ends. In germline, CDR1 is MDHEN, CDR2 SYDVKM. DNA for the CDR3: TGTGCCAGCAGTTTCCCGGGGGATCTTTTTCTAGCTTTCTTT. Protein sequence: CASSFPGDLFLAFF.

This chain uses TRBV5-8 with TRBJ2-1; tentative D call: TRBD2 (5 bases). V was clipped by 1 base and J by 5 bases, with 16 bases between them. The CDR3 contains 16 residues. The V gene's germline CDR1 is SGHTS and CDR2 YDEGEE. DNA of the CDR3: TGTGCCAGCAGCTTGCGAGCCCCAACTAGGGACAATGAGCAGTTCTTC. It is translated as CASSLRAPTRDNEQFF. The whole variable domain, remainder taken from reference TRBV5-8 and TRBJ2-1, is EAGVTQSPTHLIKTRGQQATLRCSPISGHTSVYWYQQALGLGLQFLLWYDEGEERNRGNFPPRFSGRQFPNYSSELNVNALELEDSALYLCASSLRAPTRDNEQFFGPGTRLTVL.

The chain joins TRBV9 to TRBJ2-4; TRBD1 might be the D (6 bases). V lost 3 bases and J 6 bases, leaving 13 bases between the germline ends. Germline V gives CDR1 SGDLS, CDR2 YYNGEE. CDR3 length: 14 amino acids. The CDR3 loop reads CASSEQGVGNIQYF. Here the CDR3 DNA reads TGTGCCAGCAGCGAACAGGGAGTGGGAAACATTCAGTACTTC. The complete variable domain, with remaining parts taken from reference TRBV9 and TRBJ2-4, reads DSGVTQTPKHLITATGQRVTLRCSPRSGDLSVYWYQQSLDQGLQFLIQYYNGEERAKGNILERFSAQQFPDLHSELNLSSLELGDSALYFCASSEQGVGNIQYFGAGTRLSVL.

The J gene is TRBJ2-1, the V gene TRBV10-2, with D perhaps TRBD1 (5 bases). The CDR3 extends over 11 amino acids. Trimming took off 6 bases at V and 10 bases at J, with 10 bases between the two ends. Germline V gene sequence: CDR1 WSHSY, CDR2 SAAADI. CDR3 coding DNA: TGCGCCAGCAGCCAGGGTGTGGAGCAGTTCTTC. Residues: CASSQGVEQFF.

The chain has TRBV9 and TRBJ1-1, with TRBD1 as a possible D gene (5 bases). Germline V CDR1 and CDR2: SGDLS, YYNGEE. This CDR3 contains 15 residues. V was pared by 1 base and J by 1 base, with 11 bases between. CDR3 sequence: CASSVSSQGNTEAFF. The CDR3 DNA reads TGTGCCAGCAGCGTATCCTCTCAGGGGAACACTGAAGCTTTCTTT.

Here the CDR3 DNA reads TGTGCCAGCAGCTCCAAGGGGGCCTATCAGCCCCAGCATTTT. This sequence encodes CASSSKGAYQPQHF. The chain is built from TRBV28 and TRBJ1-5; the match to TRBD1 covers 7 bases. The germline CDR1 and CDR2 sequences are MDHEN and SYDVKM. The CDR3 runs 14 residues. The V gene end was trimmed by 6 bases and the J gene end by 5 bases; junction bases not matched to a gene: 7.

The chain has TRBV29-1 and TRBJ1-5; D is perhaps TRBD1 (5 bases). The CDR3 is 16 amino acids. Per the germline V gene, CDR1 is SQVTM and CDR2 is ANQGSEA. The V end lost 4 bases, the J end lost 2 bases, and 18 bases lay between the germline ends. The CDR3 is CSVVEVEGVGNQPQHF. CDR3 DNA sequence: TGCAGCGTTGTTGAGGTCGAAGGGGTGGGCAATCAGCCCCAGCATTTT.

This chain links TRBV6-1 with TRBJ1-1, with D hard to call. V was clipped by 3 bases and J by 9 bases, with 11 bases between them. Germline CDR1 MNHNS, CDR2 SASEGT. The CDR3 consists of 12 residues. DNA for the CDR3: TGTGCCAGCAGTGACGGTGGGAGACAAGCTTTCTTT. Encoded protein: CASSDGGRQAFF.

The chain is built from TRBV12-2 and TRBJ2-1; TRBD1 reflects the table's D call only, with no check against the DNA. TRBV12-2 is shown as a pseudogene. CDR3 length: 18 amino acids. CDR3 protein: CAIRSRAPMNNIDNEQFF. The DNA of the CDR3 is TGTGCGATCCGTAGCAGGGCCCCCATGAATAATATCGACAATGAGCAGTTCTTC.

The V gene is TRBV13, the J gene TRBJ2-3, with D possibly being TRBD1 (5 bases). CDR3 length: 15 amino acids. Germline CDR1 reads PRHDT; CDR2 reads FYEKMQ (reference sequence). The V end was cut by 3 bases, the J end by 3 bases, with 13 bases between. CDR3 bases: TGTGCCAGCAGCTTTAACAGGATAGAGACAGATACGCAGTATTTT. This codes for CASSFNRIETDTQYF.

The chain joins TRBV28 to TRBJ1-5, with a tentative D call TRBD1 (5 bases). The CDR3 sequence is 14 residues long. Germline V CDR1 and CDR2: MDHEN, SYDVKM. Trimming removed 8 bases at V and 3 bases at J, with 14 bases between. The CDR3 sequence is CASVAGGFNQPQHF. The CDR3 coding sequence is TGTGCCAGCGTGGCGGGGGGGTTCAATCAGCCCCAGCATTTT.

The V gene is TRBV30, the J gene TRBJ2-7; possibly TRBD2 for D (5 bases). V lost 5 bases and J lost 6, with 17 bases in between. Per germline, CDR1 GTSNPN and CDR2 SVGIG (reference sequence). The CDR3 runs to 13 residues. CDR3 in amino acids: CAWDPVIEGEQYF. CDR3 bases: TGTGCCTGGGATCCGGTGATTGAGGGCGAGCAGTACTTC.

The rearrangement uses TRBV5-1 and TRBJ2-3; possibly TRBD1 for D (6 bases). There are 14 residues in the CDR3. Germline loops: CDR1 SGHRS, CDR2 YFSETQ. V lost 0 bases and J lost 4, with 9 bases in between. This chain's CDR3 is CASSLGGRADTQYF. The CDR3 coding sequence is TGCGCCAGCAGCTTGGGGGGGCGCGCAGATACGCAGTATTTT.

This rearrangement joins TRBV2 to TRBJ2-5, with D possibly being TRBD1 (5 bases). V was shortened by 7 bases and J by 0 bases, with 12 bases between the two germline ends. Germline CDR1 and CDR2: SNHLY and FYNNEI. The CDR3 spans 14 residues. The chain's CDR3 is CASMMGQYQETQYF. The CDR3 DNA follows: TGTGCCAGCATGATGGGGCAGTACCAAGAGACCCAGTACTTC.

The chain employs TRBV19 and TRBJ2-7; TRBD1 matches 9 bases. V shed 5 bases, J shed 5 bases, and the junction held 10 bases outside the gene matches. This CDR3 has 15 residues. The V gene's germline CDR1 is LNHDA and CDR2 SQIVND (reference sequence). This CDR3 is CASSPGTGMLNEQYF. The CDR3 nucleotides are TGTGCCAGTAGTCCAGGGACAGGGATGCTTAACGAGCAGTACTTC. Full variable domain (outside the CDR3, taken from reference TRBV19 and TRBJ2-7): DGGITQSPKYLFRKEGQNVTLSCEQNLNHDAMYWYRQDPGQGLRLIYYSQIVNDFQKGDIAEGYSVSREKKESFPLTVTSAQKNPTAFYLCASSPGTGMLNEQYFGPGTRLTVT.

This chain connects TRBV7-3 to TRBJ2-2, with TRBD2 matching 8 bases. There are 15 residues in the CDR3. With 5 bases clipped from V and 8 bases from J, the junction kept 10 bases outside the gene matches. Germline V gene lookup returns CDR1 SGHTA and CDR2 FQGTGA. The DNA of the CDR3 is TGTGCCAGCAGCCTCCAAGCGGGAGTGGCGGGGGAGCTGTTTTTT. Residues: CASSLQAGVAGELFF.

In nucleotides, the CDR3 is TGTGCCAGCAGCCCGGAATACAGGGGTCTCGGCGAAAAACTGTTTTTT. Amino acid sequence: CASSPEYRGLGEKLFF. The chain uses TRBV7-8 and TRBJ1-4, with 7 bases aligning to TRBD1. J lost 8 bases, V lost 5 bases, and 14 bases had no gene match. Germline CDR1 SGHVS, CDR2 FQNEAQ. The CDR3 is 16 amino acids.

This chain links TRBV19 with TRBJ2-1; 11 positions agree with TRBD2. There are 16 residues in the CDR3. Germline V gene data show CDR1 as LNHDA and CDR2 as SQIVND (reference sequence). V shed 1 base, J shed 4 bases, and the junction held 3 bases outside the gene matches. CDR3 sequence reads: CASSIVGTSGYNEQFF. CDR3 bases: TGTGCCAGTAGTATAGTTGGGACTAGCGGATACAATGAGCAGTTCTTC.